Shown below are 23 T cell receptor beta chains from a single sample sequenced in a study of T cell changes during pregnancy in multiple sclerosis. Profiling relied on immunoSEQ multiplex PCR, and the TCRdb table lists in-frame clones only, not all of them. The sample has 100,000 or so clones; around nine tenths are singletons. The starting material was peripheral blood, obtained in the second trimester of pregnancy. Source of these receptors: a female donor with multiple sclerosis, enrolled in a pregnancy study.

The chain has TRBV27 and TRBJ1-1, with TRBD1 matching over 8 bases. CDR3 length: 15 residues. CDR1 is MNHEY and CDR2 is SMNVEV in the germline V gene (reference sequence). Losses at the gene ends were 5 bases for V and 1 base for J; bases not matched to a gene: 6. CDR3 residues: CASSPRTGTNTEAFF. CDR3 in DNA: TGTGCCAGCAGTCCCCGGACAGGGACGAACACTGAAGCTTTCTTT.

The chain joins TRBV19 to TRBJ1-1; a weak D match, TRBD1 (5 bases). Per germline, CDR1 LNHDA and CDR2 SQIVND (reference sequence). CDR3 length: 15 amino acids. Deletions cut 5 bases from V and 0 bases from J, with 13 bases between. CDR3 sequence reads: CASSSLGGLNTEAFF. As DNA, the CDR3 is TGTGCCAGTAGTTCGCTCGGGGGATTGAACACTGAAGCTTTCTTT.

V usage is TRBV25-1 and J usage is TRBJ2-1; TRBD2 matches 7 bases. The ends lost 6 bases at V and 7 bases at J; junction bases unmatched: 12. The CDR3 extends over 15 amino acids. CDR1 is MGHDK and CDR2 is SYGVNS in the germline V gene. CDR3 sequence (DNA): TGTGCCAGCAGCAATAGCAGACTAGCAGGTAATGAGCAGTTCTTC. Its protein is CASSNSRLAGNEQFF.

A remark on this clone: A read error is likely, as this CDR3 ends without the conserved phenylalanine or tryptophan. Because the CDR3's place on the DNA is in doubt, the DNA is left out and the CDR3 is given as listed by TCRdb. The chain combines TRBV2 with TRBJ1-2. A total of 11 residues make up the CDR3, ends included. CDR1 SNHLY and CDR2 FYNNEI come from the germline V gene. The CDR3 protein is CASSERHPSLD.

The chain couples TRBV2 to TRBJ2-1, with 9 bases fitting TRBD1. Germline V CDR1 and CDR2: SNHLY, FYNNEI. The CDR3 has 15 amino acids. The V gene end was trimmed by 4 bases and the J gene end by 5 bases; junction bases not matched to a gene: 6. CDR3 residues: CASSARTGDNNEQFF. The CDR3, as DNA: TGTGCCAGCAGTGCAAGGACAGGGGACAACAATGAGCAGTTCTTC.

The chain recombines TRBV2 with TRBJ2-7; 7 nucleotides agree with TRBD1. CDR3 length equals 15 residues. J gave up 5 bases and V 1 base, and 8 bases lay outside the gene matches. The germline V gene encodes CDR1 SNHLY and CDR2 FYNNEI. The CDR3: CASSEDLQGRNEQYF. CDR3 bases: TGTGCCAGCAGTGAAGATCTACAGGGGCGGAACGAGCAGTACTTC.

The chain couples TRBV7-9 to TRBJ1-1, with 8 nucleotides matching TRBD1. This CDR3 is built from 15 residues. Per the germline V gene, CDR1 is SEHNR and CDR2 is FQNEAQ (reference sequence). With V trimmed by 5 bases and J by 1 base, 6 bases remained unmatched. DNA of the CDR3: TGTGCCAGCAGCATCTCCGGGACAGGGAACACTGAAGCTTTCTTT. The encoded protein is CASSISGTGNTEAFF. The complete variable domain, with remaining parts taken from reference TRBV7-9 and TRBJ1-1, reads DTGVSQNPRHKITKRGQNVTFRCDPISEHNRLYWYRQTLGQGPEFLTYFQNEAQLEKSRLLSDRFSAERPKGSFSTLEIQRTEQGDSAMYLCASSISGTGNTEAFFGQGTRLTVV.

This rearrangement joins TRBV5-6 to TRBJ2-1, with D unresolved. V gave up 0 bases and J gave up 11 bases, with 9 bases separating them. The CDR3 is 12 amino acids. From germline, CDR1 is SGHDT and CDR2 YYEEEE. The CDR3 coding sequence is TGTGCCAGCAGCTTGGGTGGGCCAAAGCAGTTCTTC. Its protein is CASSLGGPKQFF.

V gene TRBV19 combines with J gene TRBJ1-1; D gene uncertain. CDR1 and CDR2 from the germline V gene are LNHDA and SQIVND (reference sequence). V lost 6 bases to trimming and J lost 6 bases, with 17 bases between them. There are 14 residues in the CDR3. DNA of the CDR3: TGTGCCAGTAGCCTCCTAACGGGAGAAGCTGAAGCTTTCTTT. It codes for CASSLLTGEAEAFF.

The chain recombines TRBV19 with TRBJ1-1; no clear D. The ends were cut back, 7 bases at V and 4 bases at J, with 7 bases in the middle. Germline V CDR1 and CDR2: LNHDA, SQIVND (reference sequence). The CDR3 consists of 11 residues. In nucleotides, the CDR3 is TGTGCCAGTACCCTCTCCACTGAAGCTTTCTTT. It translates to CASTLSTEAFF.

The chain employs TRBV19 and TRBJ2-5, with 10 bases identical to TRBD2. Germline CDR1 LNHDA, CDR2 SQIVND (reference sequence). V lost 1 base to trimming and J lost 5 bases; unmatched junction nucleotides: 4. The CDR3 loop spans 15 amino acids. This CDR3 reads CASSIVLAGAETQYF. The CDR3 nucleotides are TGTGCCAGTAGTATAGTTCTAGCGGGAGCGGAGACCCAGTACTTC.

The chain joins TRBV7-2 to TRBJ2-1, with D hard to call. The length of the CDR3 is 13 residues. The ends were cut back, 8 bases at V and 6 bases at J, with 14 bases in the middle. Germline V CDR1 and CDR2: SGHTA, FQGNSA. CDR3: CASALVVANEQFF. The DNA of the CDR3 is TGTGCCAGCGCCTTGGTGGTGGCCAATGAGCAGTTCTTC. The full variable domain, its missing parts supplied by reference TRBV7-2 and TRBJ2-1, is GAGVSQSPSNKVTEKGKDVELRCDPISGHTALYWYRQSLGQGLEFLIYFQGNSAPDKSGLPSDRFSAERTGGSVSTLTIQRTQQEDSAVYLCASALVVANEQFFGPGTRLTVL.

The chain uses TRBV10-3 and TRBJ2-7, with D perhaps TRBD2 (6 bases). CDR1 ENHRY and CDR2 SYGVKD come from the germline V gene. Between the trimmed V and J ends, which lost 5 bases and 3 bases, there was a span of 11 bases. The CDR3 runs 13 residues. The DNA for the CDR3 is TGTGCCATCAGTACCGGGACTTACTACGAGCAGTACTTC. Its protein product is CAISTGTYYEQYF.

This CDR3 is CASNGAGTSYNEQFF. The CDR3 region has the DNA TGCGCCAGCAACGGAGCGGGCACATCGTACAATGAGCAGTTCTTC. The rearrangement joins TRBV5-1 to TRBJ2-1, with D possibly being TRBD2 (6 bases). Germline CDR1 SGHRS, CDR2 YFSETQ. The V end lost 6 bases, the J end lost 4 bases, and 17 bases lay between the germline ends. CDR3 length: 15 amino acids.

The V gene is TRBV7-9, the J gene TRBJ2-5; 9 bases agree with TRBD2. This CDR3 has 18 amino acids. CDR1 SEHNR and CDR2 FQNEAQ come from the germline V gene (reference sequence). V was clipped by 5 bases and J by 2 bases; unmatched bases: 15. The CDR3 loop is CASSPQMGSGGLQETQYF. In nucleotides, the CDR3 is TGTGCCAGCAGCCCCCAAATGGGTAGCGGGGGCCTTCAAGAGACCCAGTACTTC.

J is TRBJ2-2 and V is TRBV7-9, with 8 bases aligning to TRBD2. The CDR3 sequence is 15 residues long. Germline CDR1 and CDR2: SEHNR and FQNEAQ (reference sequence). J gave up 6 bases and V 1 base, and 4 bases lay outside the gene matches. The CDR3 here is CASSLGAGDAGELFF. The CDR3 nucleotides are TGTGCCAGCAGCTTAGGAGCGGGAGATGCCGGGGAGCTGTTTTTT. The entire variable domain, with the rest obtained from reference TRBV7-9 and TRBJ2-2, is as follows: DTGVSQNPRHKITKRGQNVTFRCDPISEHNRLYWYRQTLGQGPEFLTYFQNEAQLEKSRLLSDRFSAERPKGSFSTLEIQRTEQGDSAMYLCASSLGAGDAGELFFGEGSRLTVL.

The CDR3 here is CASSVDRGTEAFF. The DNA for the CDR3 is TGTGCCAGCAGCGTGGACAGGGGAACTGAAGCTTTCTTT. This sequence joins TRBV6-4 and TRBJ1-1; 9 bases fit TRBD1. The germline gives CDR1 MRHNA, CDR2 SNTAGT. With 6 bases clipped from V and 5 bases from J, the junction kept 4 bases outside the gene matches. The CDR3 runs 13 residues.

The rearrangement links TRBV5-1 to TRBJ2-7, with a weak D call TRBD1 (7 bases). Germline loops: CDR1 SGHRS, CDR2 YFSETQ. Trimming shortened V by 0 bases and J by 1 base, and 14 bases separated the two germline ends. CDR3 length: 16 amino acids. The CDR3 nucleotides read TGCGCCAGCAGCTTGGGGTGGGGGGACAGATCCTACGAGCAGTACTTC. Translating gives CASSLGWGDRSYEQYF.

As DNA, the CDR3 is TGTGCCACCAGCAGGGAGCGGGGGGGCATAGATACGCAGTATTTT. Translation: CATSRERGGIDTQYF. This rearrangement joins TRBV15 to TRBJ2-3; 10 nucleotides match TRBD2. Looked up from germline, CDR1 is LNHNV and CDR2 is YYDKDF (reference sequence). There are 15 residues in the CDR3. Trimming removed 3 bases from V and 5 bases from J; junction bases left unmatched: 5.

The chain couples TRBV5-1 to TRBJ1-1; 8 bases fit TRBD1. Germline lookup yields CDR1 SGHRS and CDR2 YFSETQ. The CDR3 runs 15 residues. The V segment lost 0 bases and the J segment 1 base; nucleotides outside the gene matches: 2. For the CDR3, the DNA is TGCGCCAGCAGCTTGGGGGGGACAGGGAACACTGAAGCTTTCTTT. It specifies CASSLGGTGNTEAFF.

The rearrangement uses TRBV18 and TRBJ2-3; D is perhaps TRBD2 (7 bases). The germline gives CDR1 KGHSH, CDR2 LQKENI. The CDR3 is 16 residues long. Trimming took 3 bases from V and 2 from J, leaving 15 bases between them. The CDR3 is CASSPNGGLTTDTQYF. The CDR3, as DNA: TGTGCCAGCTCACCGAACGGGGGGCTCACCACAGATACGCAGTATTTT.

The genes are TRBV7-3 and TRBJ2-2; D not certain. V gave up 5 bases and J gave up 7 bases, with 11 bases separating them. Germline V gene lookup returns CDR1 SGHTA and CDR2 FQGTGA. The CDR3 is 13 amino acids. The CDR3 sequence is CASSRNSGGELFF. The DNA of the CDR3 is TGTGCCAGCAGCAGGAACAGTGGCGGGGAGCTGTTTTTT.

The chain carries TRBV5-1 and TRBJ1-4; D possibly corresponds to TRBD1 (6 bases). Trimming removed 0 bases at V and 5 bases at J, with 14 bases between. CDR3 length equals 16 residues. The germline gives CDR1 SGHRS, CDR2 YFSETQ. The CDR3 protein is CASSLGGGLPNEKLFF. CDR3 bases: TGCGCCAGCAGCTTGGGCGGGGGGCTCCCCAATGAAAAACTGTTTTTT.